These 23 T cell receptor beta chains came from one sample sequenced in a study of shared clonotypes between healthy human individuals. This table comes from immunoSEQ multiplex PCR, and its TCRdb copy is limited to in-frame clones, with some not included. The table shows fewer than 850,000 clones, with about 96% occurring only once. Positive CCR7 selection of CD45RO-negative cells yielded the naive CD8 cells, and terminally differentiated effector memory CD45RA+ cells were excluded. The sample taken for sequencing was naive CD8+ T cells sorted from blood. These receptors were collected from a man aged 25 to 40 in good health.

The chain has TRBV29-1 and TRBJ1-1, with D possibly matching TRBD1 (6 bases). CDR1 SQVTM and CDR2 ANQGSEA come from the germline V gene. V was cut by 6 bases and J by 3 bases, with 14 bases left in between. The CDR3 runs to 13 residues. The CDR3 sequence: CSVEQGWDTEAFF. The CDR3 region has the DNA TGCAGCGTAGAACAGGGTTGGGACACTGAAGCTTTCTTT.

The gene calls are TRBV5-5 and TRBJ2-3; TRBD2 aligns across 8 bases. The CDR3 is 17 residues long. V gave up 4 bases and J gave up 0 bases; unmatched junction bases: 10. The V gene's germline CDR1 is SGHKS and CDR2 YYEKEE (reference sequence). In nucleotides, the CDR3 is TGTGCCAGCAGCCAACTTTTAGCGGGACGAAGCACAGATACGCAGTATTTT. Residues: CASSQLLAGRSTDTQYF.

This clone has a single count. This chain links TRBV7-3 with TRBJ2-1; a weak D match, TRBD1 (6 bases). Germline-derived CDR1 and CDR2 are SGHTA and FQGTGA. The CDR3 has 12 residues. Trimming pared 6 bases from V and 8 bases from J, leaving 11 bases between. The CDR3 sequence: CASSLQGHEQFF. In nucleotides, the CDR3 is TGTGCCAGCAGTCTACAGGGTCATGAGCAGTTCTTC. Looking up the rest from reference TRBV7-3 and TRBJ2-1 gives the full variable domain: GAGVSQTPSNKVTEKGKYVELRCDPISGHTALYWYRQSLGQGPEFLIYFQGTGAADDSGLPNDRFFAVRPEGSVSTLKIQRTERGDSAVYLCASSLQGHEQFFGPGTRLTVL.

The rearrangement uses TRBV4-1 and TRBJ2-2; D possibly corresponds to TRBD1 (5 bases). Germline CDR1 reads MGHRA; CDR2 reads YSYEKL. CDR3 length: 15 residues. V lost 0 bases and J lost 6, with 11 bases in between. CDR3 sequence reads: CASSQDRTLSGELFF. The CDR3, as DNA: TGCGCCAGCAGCCAAGACCGGACACTTTCCGGGGAGCTGTTTTTT.

The rearrangement uses TRBV7-9 and TRBJ2-7, with 9 bases that match TRBD2. The CDR3 runs to 14 residues. With V trimmed by 7 bases and J by 5 bases, 9 bases remained unmatched. Per germline, CDR1 SEHNR and CDR2 FQNEAQ (reference sequence). CDR3 coding DNA: TGTGCCAGCAACCGACTAGCGGAGGAGAACGAGCAGTACTTC. Translated: CASNRLAEENEQYF.

J is TRBJ1-1 and V is TRBV4-1, with unresolved D. The germline V gene encodes CDR1 MGHRA and CDR2 YSYEKL. V was trimmed by 5 bases and J by 2 bases, leaving 3 bases between them. The CDR3 is 11 residues long. CDR3 sequence: CASSTNTEAFF. In DNA, the CDR3 is TGCGCCAGCAGCACAAACACTGAAGCTTTCTTT.

The CDR3 protein is CASSQDRGLSYTF. Here the CDR3 DNA reads TGCGCCAGCAGCCAAGATCGGGGTTTGAGCTACACCTTC. V usage is TRBV4-1 and J usage is TRBJ1-2; unclear D gene. V lost 0 bases, J lost 9 bases, and 11 bases lay in between. The germline CDR1 and CDR2 sequences are MGHRA and YSYEKL. CDR3 length equals 13 residues.

This clone was found once. The chain has TRBV7-9 and TRBJ2-7; a weak D match, TRBD2 (6 bases). CDR1 is SEHNR and CDR2 is FQNEAQ in the germline V gene (reference sequence). The CDR3 totals 15 residues. Deletions cut 1 base from V and 5 bases from J, with 15 bases between. The CDR3 sequence: CASSLVVAGFHEQYF. CDR3 DNA sequence: TGTGCCAGCAGCTTAGTAGTGGCGGGGTTTCACGAGCAGTACTTC. Variable domain in full (rest from reference TRBV7-9 and TRBJ2-7): DTGVSQNPRHKITKRGQNVTFRCDPISEHNRLYWYRQTLGQGPEFLTYFQNEAQLEKSRLLSDRFSAERPKGSFSTLEIQRTEQGDSAMYLCASSLVVAGFHEQYFGPGTRLTVT.

The V gene is TRBV27, the J gene TRBJ1-1; D uncertain. V was clipped by 2 bases and J by 3 bases, with 7 bases between them. In germline, CDR1 is MNHEY, CDR2 SMNVEV (reference sequence). There are 13 residues in the CDR3. In DNA, the CDR3 is TGTGCCAGCAGTTTAAATTTGGACACTGAAGCTTTCTTT. Protein sequence: CASSLNLDTEAFF.

Comment on this clone: This is likely a read error, given that the CDR3 carries no conserved phenylalanine or tryptophan at its end. The limits of the CDR3 on the DNA are not certain, so only TCRdb's listed CDR3 is given. V and J are TRBV12-2 and TRBJ2-6; the table calls TRBD1, which could not be checked here. TRBV12-2 counts as a pseudogene. With termini counted, the CDR3 has 14 amino acids. The CDR3 here is CASRQGKTPHKVGL.

V is TRBV7-6 and J is TRBJ1-4; D unresolved. The germline CDR1 and CDR2 sequences are SGHVS and FNYEAQ. CDR3 length: 14 amino acids. V lost 5 bases to trimming and J lost 3 bases, with 10 bases between them. The CDR3 bases are TGTGCCAGCAGCCCGGACGTAGCTAATGAAAAACTGTTTTTT. This gives the protein CASSPDVANEKLFF.

The chain couples TRBV6-5 to TRBJ1-1; no clear D gene. The V end was cut by 5 bases, the J end by 10 bases, with 17 bases between. The CDR3 sequence is 13 residues long. CDR1 MNHEY and CDR2 SVGAGI come from the germline V gene. The chain's CDR3 is CASSPPSSSGAFF. In DNA form, the CDR3 reads TGTGCCAGCAGTCCACCGTCATCATCAGGAGCTTTCTTT.

The chain recombines TRBV11-2 with TRBJ2-1, with D uncertain. Germline V gene lookup returns CDR1 SGHAT and CDR2 FQNNGV. The CDR3 runs 12 residues. Trimming pared 5 bases from V and 12 bases from J, leaving 14 bases between. This CDR3 is CASSPLGNGQFF. CDR3 DNA: TGTGCCAGCAGCCCCCTAGGGAACGGGCAGTTCTTC.

The chain couples TRBV7-8 to TRBJ2-6; D remains ambiguous. The germline V and J ends were trimmed by 2 bases and 0 bases, with 8 bases remaining between them. CDR1 is SGHVS and CDR2 is FQNEAQ in the germline V gene. The CDR3 extends over 16 amino acids. For the CDR3, the DNA is TGTGCCAGCAGCTTATCGCAGAGCTCTGGGGCCAACGTCCTGACTTTC. It yields the protein CASSLSQSSGANVLTF.

The chain employs TRBV5-1 and TRBJ2-3; D assignment may be TRBD1 or TRBD2 (5 bases each). CDR1 and CDR2 (germline): SGHRS, YFSETQ. V lost 2 bases, J lost 0 bases, and 19 bases lay in between. CDR3 length: 18 residues. The CDR3 nucleotides are TGCGCCAGCAGCTTTCTCTGGTCCTCTGGGGACAGCACAGATACGCAGTATTTT. Its protein is CASSFLWSSGDSTDTQYF.

This chain uses TRBV28 with TRBJ1-1; D perhaps matches TRBD1 (6 bases). The V gene's germline CDR1 is MDHEN and CDR2 SYDVKM. Deletions cut 3 bases from V and 5 bases from J, with 13 bases between. The CDR3 contains 14 residues. The CDR3 spells CASSFRGYDTEAFF. The CDR3 DNA follows: TGTGCCAGCAGTTTTAGGGGGTATGATACTGAAGCTTTCTTT. Variable domain in full (rest from reference TRBV28 and TRBJ1-1): DVKVTQSSRYLVKRTGEKVFLECVQDMDHENMFWYRQDPGLGLRLIYFSYDVKMKEKGDIPEGYSVSREKKERFSLILESASTNQTSMYLCASSFRGYDTEAFFGQGTRLTVV.

This rearrangement joins TRBV6-4 to TRBJ2-7; a weak D match, TRBD2 (6 bases). Trimming stripped 7 bases from V and 3 bases from J, with 13 bases between. Germline assignment: CDR1 MRHNA and CDR2 SNTAGT. The CDR3 is 13 residues long. This chain's CDR3 is CASITGLHYEQYF. CDR3 in DNA: TGTGCCAGCATCACGGGACTTCACTACGAGCAGTACTTC.

The chain couples TRBV7-2 to TRBJ2-1, with 7 bases aligning to TRBD2. CDR3 length equals 17 residues. Germline V gene sequence: CDR1 SGHTA, CDR2 FQGNSA. V lost 5 bases, J lost 2 bases, and 12 bases stayed unmatched. The CDR3: CASSLTSREDTYNEQFF. The CDR3 coding sequence is TGTGCCAGCAGCCTTACTTCCCGGGAGGATACCTACAATGAGCAGTTCTTC.

This chain connects TRBV2 to TRBJ2-7; 11 bases line up with TRBD2. V was clipped by 1 base and J by 2 bases; unmatched bases: 7. CDR1 is SNHLY and CDR2 is FYNNEI in the germline V gene. The CDR3 covers 17 residues. The CDR3 nucleotides read TGTGCCAGCAGTGAAGGGGGGTCTAGCGGGAGGCCCTACGAGCAGTACTTC. Translated: CASSEGGSSGRPYEQYF.

The chain recombines TRBV15 with TRBJ2-7; 8 nucleotides line up with TRBD2. CDR3 length equals 13 residues. The V and J ends lost 9 bases and 5 bases, in that order; junction bases with no gene match: 9. Germline values: CDR1 LNHNV, CDR2 YYDKDF (reference sequence). CDR3 region: CATGHGGADEQYF. The CDR3 DNA sequence: TGTGCCACGGGCCACGGGGGGGCCGACGAGCAGTACTTC. The complete variable domain, with remaining parts taken from reference TRBV15 and TRBJ2-7, reads DAMVIQNPRYQVTQFGKPVTLSCSQTLNHNVMYWYQQKSSQAPKLLFHYYDKDFNNEADTPDNFQSRRPNTSFCFLDIRSPGLGDTAMYLCATGHGGADEQYFGPGTRLTVT.

The CDR3 DNA follows: TGTGCCAGCAGCGTAGACTTTTTTAATGAGCAGTTCTTC. This gives the protein CASSVDFFNEQFF. The chain has TRBV9 and TRBJ2-1; no firm D call. Per the germline V gene, CDR1 is SGDLS and CDR2 is YYNGEE. The germline V and J ends were trimmed by 0 bases and 7 bases, with 8 bases remaining between them. This CDR3 region has 13 residues.

The V and J genes are TRBV4-1 and TRBJ1-4; D gene ambiguous. Germline V CDR1 and CDR2: MGHRA, YSYEKL. V was pared by 3 bases and J by 4 bases, with 9 bases between. The CDR3 contains 14 residues. CDR3 sequence reads: CASSQRPGNEKLFF. The CDR3 coding sequence is TGCGCCAGCAGCCAGCGACCAGGTAATGAAAAACTGTTTTTT.

Concerning this clone itself: The identical CDR3 is also encoded by other nucleotide sequences in the sample. V gene TRBV7-9 combines with J gene TRBJ2-1; D not resolved. The CDR3 consists of 12 residues. V lost 0 bases, J lost 4 bases, and 1 base lay in between. CDR1 and CDR2 (germline): SEHNR, FQNEAQ (reference sequence). CDR3 sequence (DNA): TGTGCCAGCAGCTTAGCTTACAATGAGCAGTTCTTC. This sequence encodes CASSLAYNEQFF.